A single sample gave rise to the 4 T cell receptor beta chains below, sequenced in a study of post-analysis software for immune sequencing data. Overall study results and limits: Controls showed lower frequencies than patients for four to six TRBV segments, and TRBV5-6, TRBV5-1 and TRBV20-1 were among these.

No antigen has been assigned to these receptors. Researchers reported that TCR beta cDNA libraries carried unique molecular identifiers. TCRdb processed the PCR reads anew with MiXCR; each CDR3 protein has one entry. The table records roughly 200,000 distinct CDR3 sequences, approximately 28% of them present only once. Sequencing was carried out using blood. These receptors all come from a girl under 18 with multiple sclerosis.

Of note for this clonotype: One end of the junction does not line up with germline, which may come from a read error. V and J are TRBV12-3 or TRBV12-4 and TRBJ2-3; D not resolved. This CDR3 region has 14 residues. CDR3: CASSFYLPPDMQYF. CDR3 bases: TGTGCCAGCAGTTTTTACTTGCCACCCGATATGCAGTATTTT.

V is TRBV5-8 and J is TRBJ2-1; the D is unclear. The CDR3 sequence is 14 residues long. Germline values: CDR1 SGHTS, CDR2 YDEGEE. V was cut by 1 base and J by 10 bases, with 15 bases left in between. The CDR3 is CASSLPGGEWEQFF. The CDR3 DNA sequence: TGTGCCAGCAGCTTGCCGGGCGGAGAGTGGGAGCAGTTCTTC.

Details on this clonotype: This may be a read error, as it is one base from a much larger clone. The chain recombines TRBV12-3 or TRBV12-4 with TRBJ1-1; possibly TRBD1 for D (6 bases). The CDR3 covers 11 residues. CDR3 loop: CAGSGQSGAFF. The CDR3 coding sequence is TGTGCCGGCAGCGGACAGAGCGGAGCTTTCTTT.

The V call is TRBV6-5, the J call TRBJ1-1; tentative D call: TRBD1 (5 bases). Trimming took 6 bases from V and 6 from J, leaving 17 bases between them. The CDR3 has 14 amino acids. CDR1 is MNHEY and CDR2 is SVGAGI in the germline V gene. CDR3 loop: CASSPGRSESEAFF. The CDR3 coding sequence is TGTGCCAGCAGCCCAGGGAGAAGTGAGTCTGAAGCTTTCTTT.